This TCR beta chain was sequenced for a study of shared T cell receptors in the human thymus (dated by TCRdb to 2020 to 2022). About the full investigation: The study examined how self-reactive, shared T-cell receptor alpha chains are generated in the human thymus.

On this clone itself: It has no known antigen specificity. It has no much larger one-base neighbor in the sample; base qualities were not kept.

Libraries were prepared through the immunoSEQ multiplex PCR assay. Sourced from immuneACCESS, this table was stored by TCRdb with only in-frame sequences that have V and J called. A share of the clones is absent; for the studies checked, an unresolved V gene accounts for under half, and the remainder has no known explanation. In all, the sample holds hundreds of thousands of clones, and more than 75% of those were seen once. More than 0.01% of the sample is taken by the ten largest. Ends trimmed: V by 4 bases, J by 5 bases; bases unmatched to a gene: 8. The cysteine opens and the phenylalanine closes a CDR3 of 14 amino acids. The only DNA kept is the CDR3, 42 bases in frame from the first base. The germline V gene supplies CDR1 SGHTS and CDR2 YDEGEE. These same records also appear under a second study, on human thymus T cells. Drawing on the second study: Immunologically healthy infants undergoing open corrective cardiac surgery for congenital heart defects in Finland were used as donors. Thymus tissue was collected as surgical resects that were removed during corrective cardiac surgery. Both the thymic and the peripheral blood repertoires appeared to show biased V and J gene segment usage. According to the related research, thymic TCR repertoires were highly overlapping among unrelated individuals. The study characterized TCR alpha and beta repertoires from about 8 infant thymus samples and four related peripheral blood samples. Donor ages ranging from roughly 6 to 244 days were recorded, and roughly six male and a couple of female infants were included in the cohort. Thymocytes were freed from the tissue by mechanical means and kept at -70 degrees C as pellets of about 9-30 million cells. A QIAsymphony instrument was used to extract genomic DNA from the frozen cell pellets. The immunoSEQ multiplex PCR assay was used to amplify the TCRB and TCRAD loci from a standardized quantity of quality-controlled genomic DNA. The amplicons spanned the V(D)J region and were long enough to cover the CDR3 and allow V and J genes to be identified. Amplicon sequencing was performed on an Illumina platform through the commercial immunoSEQ service. Corrections for primer bias and sequencing errors followed previously described methods, while TCRAD and TCRB definitions were based on the IMGT database. immunoSEQ Analyzer 3.0 and VDJTools were used for repertoire analysis, which covered basic statistics, V/J segment usage, diversity estimates, rarefaction and pairwise overlap. Diversity was estimated using the Chao1, ChaoE, Efron-Thisted, Shannon and inverse Simpson indices, and was also estimated on datasets down-sampled to the size of the smallest sample. Repertoire overlap was determined by strict matching of CDR3 nucleotide sequence, V gene and J gene, and Jaccard-based multidimensional scaling clustering was applied. On average, roughly 810,000 unique TCRB clonotypes were obtained from thymus samples, compared with roughly 84,000 from blood samples.

Input material: thymocytes. The receptor's source is a boy under two years old with a congenital heart defect. Donor details come from another sample of the same person, matched by shared clones. This chain joins TRBV5-8 to TRBJ2-5, and TRBD2 matches 7 of the central bases. The DNA is as follows: TGTGCCAGCAGCGGAAAGACTAGCCAGGAGACCCAGTACTTC. This translates into CASSGKTSQETQYF.